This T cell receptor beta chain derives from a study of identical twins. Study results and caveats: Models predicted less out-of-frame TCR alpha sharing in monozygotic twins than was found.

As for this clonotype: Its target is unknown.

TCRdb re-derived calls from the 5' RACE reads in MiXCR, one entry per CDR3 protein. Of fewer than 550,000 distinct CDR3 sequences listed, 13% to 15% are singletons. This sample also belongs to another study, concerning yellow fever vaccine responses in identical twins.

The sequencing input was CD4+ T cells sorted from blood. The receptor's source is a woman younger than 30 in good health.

The CDR3 DNA reads as TGTGCCAGCAGTGTGGGCAGGCCAGCCTCTGGGGCCAACGTCCTGACTTTC. It translates to CASSVGRPASGANVLTF. The chain joins TRBV6-1 to TRBJ2-6; no clear D. Trimming took off 4 bases at V and 0 bases at J, with 13 bases between the two ends. Germline assignment: CDR1 MNHNS and CDR2 SASEGT. CDR3 size: 17 residues.